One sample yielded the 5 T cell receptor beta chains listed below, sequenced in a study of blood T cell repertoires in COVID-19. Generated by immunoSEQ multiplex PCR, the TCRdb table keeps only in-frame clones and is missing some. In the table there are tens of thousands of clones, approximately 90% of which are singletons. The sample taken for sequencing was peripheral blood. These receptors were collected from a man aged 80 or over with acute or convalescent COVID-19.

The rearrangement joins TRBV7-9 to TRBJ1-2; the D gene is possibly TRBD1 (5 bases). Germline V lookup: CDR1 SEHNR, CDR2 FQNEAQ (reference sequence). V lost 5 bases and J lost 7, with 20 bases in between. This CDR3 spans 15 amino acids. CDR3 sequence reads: CASSDRQTPAGGYTF. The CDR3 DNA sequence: TGTGCCAGCAGCGACCGACAGACGCCCGCCGGTGGCTACACCTTC.

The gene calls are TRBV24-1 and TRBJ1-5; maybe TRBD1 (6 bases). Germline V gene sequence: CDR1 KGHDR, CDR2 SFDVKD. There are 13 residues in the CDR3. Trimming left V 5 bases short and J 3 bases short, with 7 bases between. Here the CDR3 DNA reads TGTGCCACCAGTGGGACAGTCAATCAGCCCCAGCATTTT. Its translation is CATSGTVNQPQHF.

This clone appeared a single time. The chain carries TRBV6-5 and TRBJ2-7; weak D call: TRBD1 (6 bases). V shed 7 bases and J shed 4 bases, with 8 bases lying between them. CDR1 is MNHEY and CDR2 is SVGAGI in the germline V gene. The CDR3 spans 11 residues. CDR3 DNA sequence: TGTGCCAGCACCCAGGGGTACGAGCAGTACTTC. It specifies CASTQGYEQYF.

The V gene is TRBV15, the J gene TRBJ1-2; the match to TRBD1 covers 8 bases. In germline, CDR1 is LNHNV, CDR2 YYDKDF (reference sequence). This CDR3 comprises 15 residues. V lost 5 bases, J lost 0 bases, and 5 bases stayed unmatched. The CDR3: CATSWGTGPNYGYTF. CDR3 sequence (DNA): TGTGCCACCAGCTGGGGGACAGGCCCTAACTATGGCTACACCTTC.

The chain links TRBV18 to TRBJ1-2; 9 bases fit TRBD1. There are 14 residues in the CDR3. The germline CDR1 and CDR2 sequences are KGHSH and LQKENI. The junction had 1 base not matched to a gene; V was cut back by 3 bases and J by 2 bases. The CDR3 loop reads CASSPGTGNYGYTF. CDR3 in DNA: TGTGCCAGCTCACCCGGGACAGGGAACTATGGCTACACCTTC. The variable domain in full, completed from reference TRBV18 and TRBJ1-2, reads NAGVMQNPRHLVRRRGQEARLRCSPMKGHSHVYWYRQLPEEGLKFMVYLQKENIIDESGMPKERFSAEFPKEGPSILRIQQVVRGDSAAYFCASSPGTGNYGYTFGSGTRLTVV.